These 32 T cell receptor beta chains originate from one sample sequenced in a study of shared clonotypes between healthy human individuals. Only in-frame clones appear in the TCRdb table, and some are missing; sequencing was by immunoSEQ multiplex PCR. This sample has around 2.5 million clones, with under 95% found just once. The sample consisted of naive CD4+ T cells from PBMCs. Subset in this sample: CD45RA+ positively selected. Source of these receptors: a man younger than 35 in good health. Some clones in this sample may be carry-over from other donors' samples.

V and J are TRBV6-1 and TRBJ2-7, with D perhaps matching TRBD1 (5 bases). Trimming shortened V by 8 bases and J by 3 bases, and 11 bases separated the two germline ends. CDR3 length equals 12 residues. Germline assignment: CDR1 MNHNS and CDR2 SASEGT. DNA for the CDR3: TGTGCCAGCCGCGACAGAGACTACGAGCAGTACTTC. As protein: CASRDRDYEQYF.

The rearrangement uses TRBV6-6 and TRBJ2-7, with D possibly being TRBD2 (6 bases). The germline CDR1 and CDR2 sequences are MNHNY and SVGAGI (reference sequence). Trimming took off 6 bases at V and 4 bases at J, with 13 bases between the two ends. CDR3 length: 13 residues. The CDR3 sequence is CASRHTSSYEQYF. CDR3 DNA sequence: TGTGCCAGCAGACATACTAGCAGTTACGAGCAGTACTTC.

The chain couples TRBV7-9 to TRBJ2-1; no reliable D call. The CDR3 length is 12 residues. With 0 bases removed from V and 9 bases from J, the gap between germline ends came to 6 bases. The germline V gene encodes CDR1 SEHNR and CDR2 FQNEAQ (reference sequence). CDR3 DNA sequence: TGTGCCAGCAGCTTAGCTTGGTTTGAGCAGTTCTTC. Protein product: CASSLAWFEQFF.

The genes are TRBV2 and TRBJ2-5, with a weak D call TRBD2 (7 bases). Deletions cut 7 bases from V and 5 bases from J, with 17 bases between. The germline CDR1 and CDR2 sequences are SNHLY and FYNNEI. CDR3 length: 14 amino acids. CDR3 nucleotides: TGTGCCAGCACCCGAGGGGGGGCTTGGGAGACCCAGTACTTC. Residues: CASTRGGAWETQYF.

J is TRBJ2-5 and V is TRBV6-4; D gene unclear. The germline V gene has CDR1 MRHNA and CDR2 SNTAGT. The V gene lost 10 bases and the J gene lost 1 base, with 10 bases spanning the gap. This CDR3 contains 12 residues. The CDR3 here is CATRWVQETQYF. Written as DNA, the CDR3 is TGTGCCACCCGGTGGGTCCAAGAGACCCAGTACTTC.

This chain uses TRBV5-1 with TRBJ2-3, with D perhaps matching TRBD1 (5 bases). Germline loops: CDR1 SGHRS, CDR2 YFSETQ. The CDR3 has 15 residues. The V gene lost 0 bases and the J gene lost 4 bases, with 12 bases spanning the gap. The CDR3: CASSLARTPADTQYF. The CDR3 DNA reads TGCGCCAGCAGCTTGGCAAGGACACCGGCAGATACGCAGTATTTT.

The chain carries TRBV18 and TRBJ2-2, with 7 bases identical to TRBD2. Germline CDR1 reads KGHSH; CDR2 reads LQKENI. There are 14 residues in the CDR3. J gave up 3 bases and V 6 bases, and 4 bases lay outside the gene matches. Here the CDR3 DNA reads TGTGCCAGCTCGAAACGGGAGGACACCGGGGAGCTGTTTTTT. This gives the protein CASSKREDTGELFF. The entire variable domain, with the rest obtained from reference TRBV18 and TRBJ2-2, is as follows: NAGVMQNPRHLVRRRGQEARLRCSPMKGHSHVYWYRQLPEEGLKFMVYLQKENIIDESGMPKERFSAEFPKEGPSILRIQQVVRGDSAAYFCASSKREDTGELFFGEGSRLTVL.

The V gene is TRBV25-1, the J gene TRBJ2-5, with 8 nucleotides matching TRBD1. CDR3 size: 15 residues. Germline V gene sequence: CDR1 MGHDK, CDR2 SYGVNS. V gave up 3 bases and J gave up 4 bases; unmatched junction bases: 7. The CDR3 spells CASSDYRTGIETQYF. CDR3 in DNA: TGTGCCAGCAGTGATTACAGGACAGGGATAGAGACCCAGTACTTC. Full variable domain (remainder filled in from reference TRBV25-1 and TRBJ2-5): EADIYQTPRYLVIGTGKKITLECSQTMGHDKMYWYQQDPGMELHLIHYSYGVNSTEKGDLSSESTVSRIRTEHFPLTLESARPSHTSQYLCASSDYRTGIETQYFGPGTRLLVL.

The V call is TRBV5-1, the J call TRBJ2-7; TRBD1 aligns across 8 bases. V lost 4 bases and J lost 6; bases outside the gene matches: 6. Germline-derived CDR1 and CDR2 are SGHRS and YFSETQ. CDR3 length: 13 amino acids. This CDR3 is CASSIGQGGEQYF. CDR3 sequence (DNA): TGCGCCAGCAGCATCGGACAGGGTGGCGAGCAGTACTTC.

The chain carries TRBV28 and TRBJ1-5, with a possible D match to TRBD1 (5 bases). The germline V gene has CDR1 MDHEN and CDR2 SYDVKM. The CDR3 covers 15 residues. Between the trimmed V and J ends, which lost 2 bases and 3 bases, there was a span of 11 bases. CDR3 bases: TGTGCCAGCAGTTTAGCAGGGTGGGACAATCAGCCCCAGCATTTT. Protein sequence: CASSLAGWDNQPQHF.

The chain is built from TRBV30 and TRBJ2-5; D remains ambiguous. V lost 2 bases to trimming and J lost 5 bases, with 15 bases between them. CDR1 is GTSNPN and CDR2 is SVGIG in the germline V gene (reference sequence). The CDR3 has 14 residues. DNA for the CDR3: TGTGCCTGGAGTTTCTTTAATCTTGCCGAGACCCAGTACTTC. Encoded protein: CAWSFFNLAETQYF. Supplemented by reference TRBV30 and TRBJ2-5, the full variable domain reads SQTIHQWPATLVQPVGSPLSLECTVEGTSNPNLYWYRQAAGRGLQLLFYSVGIGQISSEVPQNLSASRPQDRQFILSSKKLLLSDSGFYLCAWSFFNLAETQYFGPGTRLLVL.

The chain joins TRBV5-1 to TRBJ2-2, with D unresolved. Germline values: CDR1 SGHRS, CDR2 YFSETQ. The V and J ends lost 2 bases and 4 bases respectively, with 9 bases between them. The CDR3 contains 14 residues. The CDR3 reads CASSLQHLTGELFF. The CDR3 DNA is TGCGCCAGCAGCTTACAACACCTCACCGGGGAGCTGTTTTTT.

The chain links TRBV2 to TRBJ2-1; 8 nucleotides agree with TRBD2. With 7 bases clipped from V and 9 bases from J, the junction kept 17 bases outside the gene matches. The CDR3 length is 16 residues. The V gene's germline CDR1 is SNHLY and CDR2 FYNNEI. The CDR3 loop reads CASTLRQASGFPEQFF. CDR3 bases: TGTGCCAGCACCCTTAGGCAGGCTAGCGGGTTTCCTGAGCAGTTCTTC.

This chain links TRBV7-3 with TRBJ2-7, with TRBD1 identical over 10 bases. With 5 bases clipped from V and 4 bases from J, the junction kept 11 bases outside the gene matches. Germline-derived CDR1 and CDR2 are SGHTA and FQGTGA. This CDR3 has 16 residues. CDR3 sequence: CASSREGTGVFYEQYF. DNA of the CDR3: TGTGCCAGCAGCCGCGAGGGGACAGGGGTTTTTTACGAGCAGTACTTC.

The table lists this clone with a few counts. Other DNA sequences in the same sample also yield this CDR3. The rearrangement uses TRBV20-1 and TRBJ2-1; D not resolved. This CDR3 comprises 10 residues. With 2 bases removed from V and 7 bases from J, the gap between germline ends came to 3 bases. Germline V lookup: CDR1 DFQATT, CDR2 SNEGSKA (reference sequence). CDR3 coding DNA: TGCAGTGCTAGACTGAATGAGCAGTTCTTC. This codes for CSARLNEQFF.

V gene TRBV27 combines with J gene TRBJ2-1; D may be TRBD2 (6 bases). The V gene lost 5 bases and the J gene lost 0 bases, with 38 bases spanning the gap. The V gene's germline CDR1 is MNHEY and CDR2 SMNVEV (reference sequence). There are 24 residues in the CDR3. CDR3 sequence reads: CASSNLADRLFPSSATSSYNEQFF. The DNA for the CDR3 is TGTGCCAGCAGTAATCTAGCCGACAGACTATTCCCGTCTAGCGCTACCAGCTCCTACAATGAGCAGTTCTTC.

The J gene is TRBJ2-4, the V gene TRBV5-1; the D call may be TRBD1 or TRBD2 (6 bases each). The CDR3 consists of 16 residues. V lost 4 bases, J lost 7 bases, and 21 bases lay in between. Per the germline V gene, CDR1 is SGHRS and CDR2 is YFSETQ. CDR3 sequence (DNA): TGCGCCAGCAGCGGGAACAGGGAGTCCCGGGGGAACATTCAGTACTTC. It is translated as CASSGNRESRGNIQYF.

This clone was seen a handful of times. This CDR3 is also generated by other DNA sequences in the sample. J is TRBJ1-2 and V is TRBV7-8; D perhaps matches TRBD1 (5 bases). The CDR3 covers 13 residues. The ends were cut back, 3 bases at V and 4 bases at J, with 9 bases in the middle. Germline V gives CDR1 SGHVS, CDR2 FQNEAQ. CDR3 coding DNA: TGTGCCAGCAGCTTGGGGCAGCCCTATGGCTACACCTTC. This codes for CASSLGQPYGYTF.

This chain joins TRBV7-8 and TRBJ1-2; 7 nucleotides line up with TRBD1. The CDR3 extends over 14 amino acids. The germline CDR1 and CDR2 sequences are SGHVS and FQNEAQ. After removal of 5 bases from V and 8 bases from J, the junction contained 11 bases not matched to a gene. DNA for the CDR3: TGTGCCAGCAGCCAAACTGAGACAGGGTTGGGCTACACCTTC. It is translated as CASSQTETGLGYTF.

The chain is built from TRBV5-1 and TRBJ1-1; D unclear. The CDR3 totals 15 residues. In germline, CDR1 is SGHRS, CDR2 YFSETQ. The V end was cut by 0 bases, the J end by 6 bases, with 15 bases between. CDR3 DNA sequence: TGCGCCAGCAGCTTGGGGGCCGTTCTTGCGTCTGAAGCTTTCTTT. It specifies CASSLGAVLASEAFF.

The chain links TRBV19 to TRBJ1-4, with D possibly TRBD1 on 5 matching bases. The CDR3 extends over 16 amino acids. The germline CDR1 and CDR2 sequences are LNHDA and SQIVND (reference sequence). Trimming stripped 9 bases from V and 7 bases from J, with 24 bases between. CDR3 sequence reads: CASDPVGLFRCEKLFF. Here the CDR3 DNA reads TGTGCCAGCGACCCGGTGGGGCTTTTCAGGTGTGAAAAACTGTTTTTT. The complete variable domain, with remaining parts taken from reference TRBV19 and TRBJ1-4, reads DGGITQSPKYLFRKEGQNVTLSCEQNLNHDAMYWYRQDPGQGLRLIYYSQIVNDFQKGDIAEGYSVSREKKESFPLTVTSAQKNPTAFYLCASDPVGLFRCEKLFFGSGTQLSVL.

The chain combines TRBV4-1 with TRBJ2-1, with D maybe TRBD2 (5 bases). The CDR3 is made up of 16 amino acids. Trimming left V 1 base short and J 1 base short, with 11 bases between. In germline, CDR1 is MGHRA, CDR2 YSYEKL. The CDR3 loop is CASSQGLTGSYNEQFF. CDR3 coding DNA: TGCGCCAGCAGCCAAGGGCTCACGGGGTCCTACAATGAGCAGTTCTTC.

V usage is TRBV9 and J usage is TRBJ2-1, with 7 bases that match TRBD1. The CDR3 has 15 amino acids. From germline, CDR1 is SGDLS and CDR2 YYNGEE. The junction had 9 bases not matched to a gene; V was cut back by 0 bases and J by 9 bases. The CDR3: CASSVVVTGAGEQFF. The CDR3 DNA is TGTGCCAGCAGCGTAGTAGTTACAGGGGCTGGTGAGCAGTTCTTC.

The chain carries TRBV27 and TRBJ2-7, with D unclear. The CDR3 spans 11 residues. The V end was cut by 8 bases, the J end by 0 bases, with 5 bases between. CDR1 is MNHEY, CDR2 SMNVEV, per germline (reference sequence). CDR3 residues: CASGSSYEQYF. CDR3 bases: TGTGCCAGCGGTTCCTCCTACGAGCAGTACTTC.

The chain couples TRBV6-5 to TRBJ2-5; 9 nucleotides match TRBD2. This CDR3 contains 16 residues. V shed 2 bases and J 7 bases; nucleotides not matched to a gene: 11. Germline loops: CDR1 MNHEY, CDR2 SVGAGI. The CDR3: CASSYGTGLARGTQYF. In DNA, the CDR3 is TGTGCCAGCAGTTACGGCACGGGACTAGCCCGTGGGACCCAGTACTTC.

Remarks on this clone: This specimen includes other DNA sequences encoding the same CDR3. This chain's CDR3 is CASSLLGQGNTEAFF. In DNA, the CDR3 is TGTGCCAGCAGTTTATTGGGACAGGGAAACACTGAAGCTTTCTTT. The rearrangement joins TRBV28 to TRBJ1-1, with TRBD1 identical over 9 bases. CDR3 size: 15 residues. Germline CDR1 reads MDHEN; CDR2 reads SYDVKM. V was clipped by 1 base and J by 2 bases; unmatched bases: 2. Based on the CDR3 plus reference TRBV28 and TRBJ1-1, the full variable domain is DVKVTQSSRYLVKRTGEKVFLECVQDMDHENMFWYRQDPGLGLRLIYFSYDVKMKEKGDIPEGYSVSREKKERFSLILESASTNQTSMYLCASSLLGQGNTEAFFGQGTRLTVV.

This clone has a handful of counts. This chain connects TRBV9 to TRBJ1-5; D is undetermined. The CDR3 loop spans 13 amino acids. Germline loops: CDR1 SGDLS, CDR2 YYNGEE. V was trimmed by 1 base and J by 2 bases, leaving 4 bases between them. DNA for the CDR3: TGTGCCAGCAGCGTATGGGGCAATCAGCCCCAGCATTTT. The encoded protein is CASSVWGNQPQHF.

The gene calls are TRBV5-1 and TRBJ1-2; D not certain. The length of the CDR3 is 13 residues. Germline CDR1 SGHRS, CDR2 YFSETQ. V lost 1 base and J lost 7, with 11 bases in between. CDR3 region: CASSLIQEAGYTF. The CDR3 DNA follows: TGCGCCAGCAGCTTGATTCAAGAGGCTGGCTACACCTTC. The complete variable domain, with remaining parts taken from reference TRBV5-1 and TRBJ1-2, reads KAGVTQTPRYLIKTRGQQVTLSCSPISGHRSVSWYQQTPGQGLQFLFEYFSETQRNKGNFPGRFSGRQFSNSRSEMNVSTLELGDSALYLCASSLIQEAGYTFGSGTRLTVV.

Points on this clone: Other nucleotide sequences from this sample produce the same CDR3. The chain couples TRBV28 to TRBJ1-4; TRBD1 aligns across 7 bases. The CDR3 length is 15 residues. Trimming cost V 6 bases and J 0 bases; bases outside gene matches: 4. Germline V lookup: CDR1 MDHEN, CDR2 SYDVKM. Here the CDR3 DNA reads TGTGCCAGCAGCGAAGGGGGCGCAACTAATGAAAAACTGTTTTTT. It is translated as CASSEGGATNEKLFF.

The chain carries TRBV11-1 and TRBJ2-3, with D possibly being TRBD2 (5 bases). This CDR3 region has 14 residues. Germline CDR1 and CDR2: SGHAT and FQDESV (reference sequence). Trimming pared 11 bases from V and 2 bases from J, leaving 17 bases between. For the CDR3, the DNA is TGTGCCCCAGATCCTAGCCCCGACACAGATACGCAGTATTTT. It specifies CAPDPSPDTDTQYF.

The genes are TRBV7-2 and TRBJ2-5; 10 nucleotides match TRBD2. V lost 3 bases to trimming and J lost 5 bases; unmatched junction nucleotides: 6. Germline V gene data show CDR1 as SGHTA and CDR2 as FQGNSA. This CDR3 comprises 15 residues. This chain's CDR3 is CASSFARLAGETQYF. The DNA of the CDR3 is TGTGCCAGCAGCTTCGCCAGACTAGCGGGCGAGACCCAGTACTTC.

This clone was seen a few times. The same CDR3 is also encoded by other DNA sequences in this sample. The chain joins TRBV18 to TRBJ1-5; tentative D call: TRBD1 (5 bases). Per germline, CDR1 KGHSH and CDR2 LQKENI. Trimming removed 3 bases at V and 7 bases at J, with 10 bases between. This CDR3 spans 13 amino acids. The CDR3 loop is CASSPAGGQPQHF. In DNA form, the CDR3 reads TGTGCCAGCTCACCGGCCGGGGGACAGCCCCAGCATTTT. Together with reference TRBV18 and TRBJ1-5, the CDR3 gives the full variable domain: NAGVMQNPRHLVRRRGQEARLRCSPMKGHSHVYWYRQLPEEGLKFMVYLQKENIIDESGMPKERFSAEFPKEGPSILRIQQVVRGDSAAYFCASSPAGGQPQHFGDGTRLSIL.